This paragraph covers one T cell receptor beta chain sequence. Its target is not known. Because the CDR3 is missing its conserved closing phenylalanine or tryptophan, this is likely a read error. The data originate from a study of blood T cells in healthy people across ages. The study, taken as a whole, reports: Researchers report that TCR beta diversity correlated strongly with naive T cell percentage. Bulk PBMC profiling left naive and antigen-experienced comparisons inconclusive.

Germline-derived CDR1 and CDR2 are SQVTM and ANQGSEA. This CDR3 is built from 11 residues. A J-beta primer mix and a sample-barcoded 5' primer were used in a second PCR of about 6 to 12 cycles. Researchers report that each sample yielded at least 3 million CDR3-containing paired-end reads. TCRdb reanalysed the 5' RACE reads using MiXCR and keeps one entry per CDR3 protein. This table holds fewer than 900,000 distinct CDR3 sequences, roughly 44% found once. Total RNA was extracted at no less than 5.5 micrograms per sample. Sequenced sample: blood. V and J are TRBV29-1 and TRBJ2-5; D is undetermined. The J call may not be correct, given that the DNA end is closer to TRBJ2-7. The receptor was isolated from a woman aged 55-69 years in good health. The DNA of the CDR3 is TGCAGCGTTGAAGGAGAGCACGAGCAGTACTTG. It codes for CSVEGEHEQYL.